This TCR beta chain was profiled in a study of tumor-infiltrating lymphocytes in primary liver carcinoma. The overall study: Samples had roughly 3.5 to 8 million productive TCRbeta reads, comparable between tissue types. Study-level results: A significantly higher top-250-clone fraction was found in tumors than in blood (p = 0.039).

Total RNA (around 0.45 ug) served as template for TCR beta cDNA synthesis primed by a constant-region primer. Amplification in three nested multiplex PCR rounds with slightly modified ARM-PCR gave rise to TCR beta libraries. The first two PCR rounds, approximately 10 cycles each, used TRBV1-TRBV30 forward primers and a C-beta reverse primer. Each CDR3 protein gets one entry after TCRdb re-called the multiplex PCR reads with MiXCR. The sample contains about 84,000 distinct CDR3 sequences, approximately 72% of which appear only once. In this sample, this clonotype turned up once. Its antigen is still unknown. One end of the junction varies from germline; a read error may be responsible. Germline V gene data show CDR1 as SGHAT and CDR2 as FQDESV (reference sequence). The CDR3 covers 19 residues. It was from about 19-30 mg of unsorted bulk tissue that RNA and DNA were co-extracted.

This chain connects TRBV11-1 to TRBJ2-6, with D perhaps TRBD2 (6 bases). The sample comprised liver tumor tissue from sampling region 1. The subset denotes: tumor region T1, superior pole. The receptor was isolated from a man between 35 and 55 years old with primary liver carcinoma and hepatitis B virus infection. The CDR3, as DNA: TGTGCCAGCAGCCCCCGGGGGAGCGGTGTTAACTCTGGGGTTAACGTCCTGATTTTC. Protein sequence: CASSPRGSGVNSGVNVLIF.